The present T cell receptor beta chain was sequenced within a study of a mutant IDH1 vaccine in newly diagnosed glioma. On the study more broadly: Either 4-6 weeks after radiotherapy alone or alongside temozolomide, vaccination was begun. Sex among treated patients split about 62% male, roughly 38% female; mean age was approximately 40 years. Prior therapy was radiotherapy, temozolomide, or both; most received both.

Repertoires were generated with immunoSEQ multiplex PCR, while TCRdb's copy carries only in-frame clones and drops some. The sample yields roughly 21,000 clones, 84% seen once. Time point meaning: week 47, end of study. All doses held 300 ug of mutant IDH1 20-mer peptide, with topical imiquimod. Trimming cost V 5 bases and J 6 bases, with 7 bases left between them. This CDR3 spans 11 amino acids. The study, taken as a whole, reports: Seemingly, top peripheral T cell clonotype changes bore no relation to pseudoprogression.

A word on this clone: As yet, its antigen is unknown.

The TCR comes from a man between 35 and 55 years old with glioma. Source: PBMCs, taken from a glioma patient whose treatment included an IDH1 peptide vaccine. The V and J genes are TRBV7-1 and TRBJ1-2; D is perhaps TRBD1 (6 bases). TRBV7-1 is designated an ORF whose function remains uncertain. The CDR3 reads CASSPGDGYTF. The CDR3 coding sequence is TGTGCCAGCAGCCCAGGGGATGGCTACACCTTC.